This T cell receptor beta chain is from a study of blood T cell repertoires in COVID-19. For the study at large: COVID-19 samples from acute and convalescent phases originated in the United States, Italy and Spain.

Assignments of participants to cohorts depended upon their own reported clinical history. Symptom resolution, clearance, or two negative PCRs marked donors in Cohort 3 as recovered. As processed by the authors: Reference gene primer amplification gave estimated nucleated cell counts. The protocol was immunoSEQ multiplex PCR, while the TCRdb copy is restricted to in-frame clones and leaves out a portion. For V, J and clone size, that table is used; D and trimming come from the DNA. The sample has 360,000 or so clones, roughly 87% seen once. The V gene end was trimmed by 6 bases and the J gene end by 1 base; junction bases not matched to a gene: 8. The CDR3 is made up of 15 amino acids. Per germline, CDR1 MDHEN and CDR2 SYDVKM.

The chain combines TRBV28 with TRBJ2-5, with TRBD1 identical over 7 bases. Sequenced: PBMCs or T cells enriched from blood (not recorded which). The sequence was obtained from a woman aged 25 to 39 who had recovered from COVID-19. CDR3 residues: CASRSDRYLQETQYF. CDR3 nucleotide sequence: TGTGCCAGCAGGTCGGACAGGTATCTCCAAGAGACCCAGTACTTC.